These 27 T cell receptor beta chains came from one sample sequenced in a study of cytomegalovirus exposure and HLA in healthy donors. PCR was performed using 60 Vbeta and 13 Jbeta primers. The method was immunoSEQ multiplex PCR; TCRdb's version includes in-frame clones alone and lacks a portion of them. The sample has about 160,000 clones; approximately 86% are singletons. Sequenced sample: PBMCs. These receptors all come from a young woman in good health and CMV-seronegative.

The V call is TRBV6-5, the J call TRBJ1-5; D is uncertain. The CDR3 is 16 residues long. The V end was cut by 0 bases, the J end by 5 bases, with 14 bases between. The germline V gene has CDR1 MNHEY and CDR2 SVGAGI. In DNA form, the CDR3 reads TGTGCCAGCAGTTACTCACTTCCCTCCATCGATCAGCCCCAGCATTTT. Translation: CASSYSLPSIDQPQHF.

V gene TRBV30 combines with J gene TRBJ1-4; D gene uncertain. V lost 1 base and J 8 bases, leaving 11 bases between the germline ends. This CDR3 comprises 13 residues. Germline V gene lookup returns CDR1 GTSNPN and CDR2 SVGIG (reference sequence). The CDR3 nucleotides are TGTGCCTGGAGTGCACAGCGGGGAGAAAAACTGTTTTTT. Translation gives CAWSAQRGEKLFF.

The chain links TRBV7-9 to TRBJ2-7; 9 nucleotides agree with TRBD1. The CDR3 totals 16 residues. Germline CDR1 is SEHNR and CDR2 is FQNEAQ (reference sequence). The V gene end was trimmed by 5 bases and the J gene end by 2 bases; junction bases not matched to a gene: 10. CDR3 nucleotides: TGTGCCAGCAGCGAGTTAAGGGGACAGGGCCCCTACGAGCAGTACTTC. It specifies CASSELRGQGPYEQYF.

V gene TRBV29-1 combines with J gene TRBJ1-2, with unresolved D. There are 11 residues in the CDR3. Germline lookup yields CDR1 SQVTM and CDR2 ANQGSEA. Trimming took off 5 bases at V and 8 bases at J, with 12 bases between the two ends. The CDR3 DNA is TGCAGCGTTTATCTGGGAGGAGGCTACACCTTC. Protein: CSVYLGGGYTF.

The rearrangement links TRBV4-2 to TRBJ2-5; D not resolved. V was trimmed by 0 bases and J by 4 bases, leaving 6 bases between them. Per the germline V gene, CDR1 is LGHNA and CDR2 is YNFKEQ. The CDR3 loop spans 13 amino acids. For the CDR3, the DNA is TGTGCCAGCAGCCAAGAACACCGAGAGACCCAGTACTTC. Residues: CASSQEHRETQYF.

The genes are TRBV27 and TRBJ1-1; D call uncertain. V lost 0 bases and J 3 bases, leaving 8 bases between the germline ends. The germline CDR1 and CDR2 sequences are MNHEY and SMNVEV (reference sequence). CDR3 size: 14 residues. CDR3 loop: CASSLSSGYTEAFF. CDR3 nucleotide sequence: TGTGCCAGCAGTTTATCCTCGGGGTACACTGAAGCTTTCTTT.

The chain links TRBV5-1 to TRBJ2-1; 7 bases align to TRBD1. Germline-derived CDR1 and CDR2 are SGHRS and YFSETQ. This CDR3 contains 15 residues. With V trimmed by 4 bases and J by 5 bases, 9 bases remained unmatched. CDR3 loop: CASSAQGQTHNEQFF. The CDR3 DNA reads TGCGCCAGCAGCGCCCAGGGACAGACGCACAATGAGCAGTTCTTC.

The gene calls are TRBV28 and TRBJ2-3; 7 nucleotides line up with TRBD1. The CDR3 extends over 16 amino acids. V lost 5 bases to trimming and J lost 0 bases; unmatched junction nucleotides: 8. Germline CDR1 and CDR2: MDHEN and SYDVKM. The CDR3 DNA reads TGTGCCAGCAGTATAGGGGGACAGACTAGCACAGATACGCAGTATTTT. Its translation is CASSIGGQTSTDTQYF.

V usage is TRBV6-6 and J usage is TRBJ2-7; 11 nucleotides align to TRBD1. This CDR3 has 14 amino acids. Per germline, CDR1 MNHNY and CDR2 SVGAGI (reference sequence). With V trimmed by 5 bases and J by 13 bases, 13 bases remained unmatched. In DNA, the CDR3 is TGTGCCAGCAGTGCCTTTTACCCGGGACAGGGGGACTACTTC. Residues: CASSAFYPGQGDYF.

The gene calls are TRBV28 and TRBJ2-7, with 10 bases fitting TRBD2. V gave up 6 bases and J gave up 4 bases; unmatched junction bases: 9. The CDR3 is 15 residues long. Germline CDR1 is MDHEN and CDR2 is SYDVKM. The CDR3 sequence: CASRNSGGSIYEQYF. Here the CDR3 DNA reads TGTGCCAGCAGGAATAGCGGGGGGTCTATTTACGAGCAGTACTTC.

V usage is TRBV18 and J usage is TRBJ2-6, with 9 bases lining up with TRBD1. Trimming cost V 5 bases and J 1 base; bases outside gene matches: 6. This CDR3 is built from 17 residues. Per the germline V gene, CDR1 is KGHSH and CDR2 is LQKENI. CDR3 loop: CASSLGQGSSGANVLTF. The CDR3 DNA reads TGTGCCAGCTCATTGGGACAGGGAAGTTCTGGGGCCAACGTCCTGACTTTC.

This clone was observed once. The genes are TRBV19 and TRBJ1-5, with 7 bases that match TRBD1. This CDR3 has 14 residues. V was clipped by 5 bases and J by 6 bases; unmatched bases: 7. In germline, CDR1 is LNHDA, CDR2 SQIVND (reference sequence). DNA for the CDR3: TGTGCCAGTAGTGACGACAGGGCAGGTCAGCCCCAGCATTTT. This translates into CASSDDRAGQPQHF.

This chain joins TRBV7-8 and TRBJ2-2; 7 bases fit TRBD2. Trimming took 1 base from V and 0 from J; bases not matched to a gene: 8. Germline CDR1 reads SGHVS; CDR2 reads FQNEAQ. The length of the CDR3 is 18 residues. The DNA of the CDR3 is TGTGCCAGCAGCTTAGAGGGAGGGGAAGCGGCGAACACCGGGGAGCTGTTTTTT. Translated, it gives CASSLEGGEAANTGELFF.

V and J are TRBV11-3 and TRBJ2-2; TRBD2 aligns across 10 bases. The CDR3 extends over 18 amino acids. Trimming cost V 5 bases and J 4 bases; bases outside gene matches: 13. CDR1 SGHNT and CDR2 YENEEA come from the germline V gene. CDR3 in DNA: TGTGCCAGCAGCACGAGGATGGGGACTAGCGAGGGCACCGGGGAGCTGTTTTTT. It specifies CASSTRMGTSEGTGELFF.

V gene TRBV27 combines with J gene TRBJ2-7; D unclear. The ends were cut back, 6 bases at V and 2 bases at J, with 2 bases in the middle. This CDR3 has 10 residues. In germline, CDR1 is MNHEY, CDR2 SMNVEV (reference sequence). CDR3 residues: CASSTYEQYF. Written as DNA, the CDR3 is TGTGCCAGCAGCACCTACGAGCAGTACTTC.

This chain uses TRBV10-3 with TRBJ1-5, with no clear D. Germline CDR1 ENHRY, CDR2 SYGVKD. The CDR3 covers 11 residues. Trimming removed 10 bases from V and 11 bases from J, with 15 bases in between. The DNA for the CDR3 is TGTGCCACCTCGGAGATGATGGCCCAGCATTTT. As protein: CATSEMMAQHF.

This clone has just one count. The chain has TRBV23-1 and TRBJ1-2; D not resolved. TRBV23-1 is an open reading frame whose function is uncertain. Trimming removed 7 bases at V and 5 bases at J, with 14 bases between. The CDR3 runs to 13 residues. As DNA, the CDR3 is TGCGCCAGCACCCCCAATGGGCATTATGGCTACACCTTC. It encodes CASTPNGHYGYTF.

The chain recombines TRBV6-5 with TRBJ2-7, with TRBD2 identical over 8 bases. The CDR3 runs 12 residues. Germline V gene sequence: CDR1 MNHEY, CDR2 SVGAGI. The CDR3 DNA reads as TGTGCAACGGGAGGGTGGGGGGGGGAGCAGTACTTC. Its protein is CATGGWGGEQYF.

The chain joins TRBV10-2 to TRBJ2-7, with TRBD2 as a possible D gene (5 bases). From germline, CDR1 is WSHSY and CDR2 SAAADI. The CDR3 length is 15 residues. V was pared by 2 bases and J by 0 bases, with 11 bases between. The CDR3 sequence is CASSESLALSYEQYF. The CDR3 nucleotides are TGCGCCAGCAGTGAGAGTTTAGCGCTCTCCTACGAGCAGTACTTC.

The chain combines TRBV28 with TRBJ2-3, with TRBD1 matching 7 bases. The CDR3 is made up of 15 amino acids. The J segment lost 1 base and the V segment lost 6 bases, leaving 7 bases of the junction unmatched. Germline V gene data show CDR1 as MDHEN and CDR2 as SYDVKM. The CDR3, as DNA: TGTGCCAGCAGACCGACAGGGACGGGCACAGATACGCAGTATTTT. Its translation is CASRPTGTGTDTQYF.

This clone was seen only once. The chain employs TRBV28 and TRBJ2-1; possible D gene TRBD1, 5 bases. V gave up 3 bases and J gave up 0 bases, with 12 bases separating them. Germline loops: CDR1 MDHEN, CDR2 SYDVKM. The CDR3 runs 16 residues. The CDR3 loop is CASSFSQGRSYNEQFF. The CDR3 nucleotides read TGTGCCAGCAGTTTCAGCCAGGGCCGCTCCTACAATGAGCAGTTCTTC. The whole variable domain, filled in from reference TRBV28 and TRBJ2-1, reads DVKVTQSSRYLVKRTGEKVFLECVQDMDHENMFWYRQDPGLGLRLIYFSYDVKMKEKGDIPEGYSVSREKKERFSLILESASTNQTSMYLCASSFSQGRSYNEQFFGPGTRLTVL.

The chain has TRBV6-4 and TRBJ2-2; perhaps TRBD2 as D (6 bases). V was trimmed by 3 bases and J by 0 bases, leaving 14 bases between them. The germline V gene has CDR1 MRHNA and CDR2 SNTAGT. The CDR3 is 17 amino acids. CDR3 loop: CASSEFSVAANTGELFF. As DNA, the CDR3 is TGTGCCAGCAGTGAGTTTAGCGTAGCGGCGAACACCGGGGAGCTGTTTTTT.

The chain recombines TRBV12-2 with TRBJ1-1. TRBV12-2 is annotated as a pseudogene. This CDR3 is built from 16 residues. The CDR3 DNA reads as TGTGCAAGTCGCTTAGAATGGTCCCGGGTGAACACTGAAGCTTTCTTT. This sequence encodes CASRLEWSRVNTEAFF.

The table lists this clone with a count of one. The chain joins TRBV7-9 to TRBJ1-2; D gene ambiguous. Per germline, CDR1 SEHNR and CDR2 FQNEAQ (reference sequence). Between the trimmed V and J ends, which lost 1 base and 4 bases, there was a span of 7 bases. The CDR3 is 13 residues long. The CDR3 nucleotides read TGTGCCAGCAGCTTAGGGGCAGGCTATGGCTACACCTTC. Translating it yields CASSLGAGYGYTF.

The chain has TRBV7-5 and TRBJ1-5. TRBV7-5 is a known pseudogene. This CDR3 spans 15 amino acids. CDR3 loop: CARSLEEFSNQPQHF. CDR3 bases: TGTGCCAGAAGCTTAGAAGAGTTTAGCAATCAGCCCCAGCATTTT.

J is TRBJ2-3 and V is TRBV4-2, with a weak D call TRBD1 (6 bases). V gave up 1 base and J gave up 4 bases, with 9 bases separating them. CDR1 is LGHNA and CDR2 is YNFKEQ in the germline V gene. CDR3 length: 14 residues. The CDR3 is CASSQGQDSDTQYF. CDR3 in DNA: TGTGCCAGCAGCCAAGGACAGGACTCAGATACGCAGTATTTT.

The gene calls are TRBV10-1 and TRBJ1-1; D is possibly TRBD1 (5 bases). CDR1 WNHNN and CDR2 SYGVQD come from the germline V gene (reference sequence). V lost 2 bases to trimming and J lost 4 bases, with 8 bases between them. The CDR3 consists of 13 residues. This CDR3 is CASSEQGTTEAFF. In DNA form, the CDR3 reads TGCGCCAGCAGTGAGCAGGGTACCACTGAAGCTTTCTTT.